Each of the 5 T cell receptor beta chains below was sequenced from the same sample in a study of CD8+ T cells in alopecia areata. In each case, RNA was isolated and then reverse transcribed into cDNA as the sequencing template. The assay was immunoSEQ multiplex PCR, and TCRdb's table has in-frame clones only and misses some. Here the sample spans fewer than 200,000 clones, roughly 61% being singletons. Treatment described: oral pan-JAK inhibitor, 5-10 mg twice daily. The source material was CD8+ T cells sorted from blood, sampled at week 24, from a patient treated with tofacitinib. All receptors come from a human donor with alopecia areata.

The chain has TRBV5-6 and TRBJ1-1, with a possible D match to TRBD1 (6 bases). This CDR3 spans 12 amino acids. The V and J ends lost 4 bases and 7 bases respectively, with 11 bases between them. Per the germline V gene, CDR1 is SGHDT and CDR2 is YYEEEE. The CDR3 is CASSPGQYEAFF. The CDR3 DNA reads TGTGCCAGCAGCCCAGGACAGTATGAAGCTTTCTTT. The entire variable domain, with the rest obtained from reference TRBV5-6 and TRBJ1-1, is as follows: DAGVTQSPTHLIKTRGQQVTLRCSPKSGHDTVSWYQQALGQGPQFIFQYYEEEERQRGNFPDRFSGHQFPNYSSELNVNALLLGDSALYLCASSPGQYEAFFGQGTRLTVV.

A few counts support this clone. In nucleotides, the CDR3 is TGTGCCAGCAGTTACGGCAGCCAGATATTGAACACTGAAGCTTTCTTT. It yields the protein CASSYGSQILNTEAFF. The genes are TRBV6-5 and TRBJ1-1; no firm D call. CDR3 size: 16 residues. The ends were cut back, 2 bases at V and 0 bases at J, with 13 bases in the middle. Germline V CDR1 and CDR2: MNHEY, SVGAGI.

The genes are TRBV13 and TRBJ2-3, with 8 bases that match TRBD1. The germline CDR1 and CDR2 sequences are PRHDT and FYEKMQ (reference sequence). Germline trimming cut 5 bases from V and 4 bases from J; bases unmatched to any gene: 8. CDR3 length: 15 amino acids. As DNA, the CDR3 is TGTGCCAGCAGCCCCCTCGGACAGGGTGCAGATACGCAGTATTTT. It yields the protein CASSPLGQGADTQYF.

At least ten counts were recorded for this clone. The gene calls are TRBV23-1 and TRBJ2-3; D call uncertain. TRBV23-1 qualifies as an ORF whose function is uncertain. The CDR3 is 15 amino acids. Trimming stripped 0 bases from V and 2 bases from J, with 9 bases between. The CDR3 DNA is TGCGCCAGCAGTCAATCTTGGGGTTCCACAGATACGCAGTATTTT. It codes for CASSQSWGSTDTQYF.

The rearrangement joins TRBV5-6 to TRBJ2-2; D ambiguous. The germline CDR1 and CDR2 sequences are SGHDT and YYEEEE. This CDR3 has 12 residues. Between the trimmed V and J ends, which lost 6 bases and 6 bases, there was a span of 9 bases. Here the CDR3 reads CASTLSAGELFF. The DNA of the CDR3 is TGTGCCAGCACCCTTTCGGCCGGGGAGCTGTTTTTT.